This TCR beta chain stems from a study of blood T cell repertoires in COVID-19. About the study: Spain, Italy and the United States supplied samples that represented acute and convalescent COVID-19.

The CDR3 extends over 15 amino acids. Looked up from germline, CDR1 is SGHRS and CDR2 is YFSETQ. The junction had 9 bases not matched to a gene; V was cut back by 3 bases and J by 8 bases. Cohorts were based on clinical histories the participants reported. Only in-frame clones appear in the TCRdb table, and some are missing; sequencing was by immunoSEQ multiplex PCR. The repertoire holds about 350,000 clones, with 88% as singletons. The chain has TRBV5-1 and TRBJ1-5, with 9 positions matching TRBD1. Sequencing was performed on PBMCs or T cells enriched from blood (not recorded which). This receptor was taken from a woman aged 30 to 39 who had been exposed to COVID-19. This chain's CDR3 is CASSYAGTGLEPQHF. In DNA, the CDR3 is TGCGCCAGCAGCTACGCCGGGACAGGGCTTGAGCCCCAGCATTTT.